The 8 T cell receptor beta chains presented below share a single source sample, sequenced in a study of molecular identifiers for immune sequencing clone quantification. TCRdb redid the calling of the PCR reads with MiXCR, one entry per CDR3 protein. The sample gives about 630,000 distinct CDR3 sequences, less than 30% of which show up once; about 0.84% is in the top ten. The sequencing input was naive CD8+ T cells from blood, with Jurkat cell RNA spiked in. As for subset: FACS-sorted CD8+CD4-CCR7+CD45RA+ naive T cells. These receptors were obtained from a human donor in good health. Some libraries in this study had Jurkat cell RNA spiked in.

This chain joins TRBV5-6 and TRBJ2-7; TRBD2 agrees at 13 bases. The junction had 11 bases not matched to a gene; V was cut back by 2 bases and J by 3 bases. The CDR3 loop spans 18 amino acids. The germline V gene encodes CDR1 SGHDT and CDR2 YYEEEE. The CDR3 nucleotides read TGTGCCAGCAGCTTTGGGACTAGCGGGACACTCGGGGGCTACGAGCAGTACTTC. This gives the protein CASSFGTSGTLGGYEQYF.

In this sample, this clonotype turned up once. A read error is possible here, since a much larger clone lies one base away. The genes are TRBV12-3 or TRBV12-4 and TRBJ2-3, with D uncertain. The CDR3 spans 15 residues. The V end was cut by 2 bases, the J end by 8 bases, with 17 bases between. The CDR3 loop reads CASSLFRSASGTQYF. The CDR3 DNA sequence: TGTGCCAGCAGTTTATTTAGGAGTGCGTCAGGTACGCAGTATTTT.

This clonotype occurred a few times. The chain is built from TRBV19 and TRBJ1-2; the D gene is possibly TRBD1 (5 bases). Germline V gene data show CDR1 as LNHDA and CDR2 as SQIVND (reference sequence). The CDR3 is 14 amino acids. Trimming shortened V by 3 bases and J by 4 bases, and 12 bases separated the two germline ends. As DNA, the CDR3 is TGTGCCAGTAGTATCCCAGGGAACCCCTATGGCTACACCTTC. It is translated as CASSIPGNPYGYTF. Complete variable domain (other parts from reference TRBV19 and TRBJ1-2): DGGITQSPKYLFRKEGQNVTLSCEQNLNHDAMYWYRQDPGQGLRLIYYSQIVNDFQKGDIAEGYSVSREKKESFPLTVTSAQKNPTAFYLCASSIPGNPYGYTFGSGTRLTVV.

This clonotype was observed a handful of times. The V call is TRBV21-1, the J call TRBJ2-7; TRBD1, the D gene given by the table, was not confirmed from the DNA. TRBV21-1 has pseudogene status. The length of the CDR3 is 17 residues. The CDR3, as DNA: TGTGCCAGCAGCAAAAAGGGACCCCGGGACAGGGGGCGCGAGCAGTACTTC. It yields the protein CASSKKGPRDRGREQYF.

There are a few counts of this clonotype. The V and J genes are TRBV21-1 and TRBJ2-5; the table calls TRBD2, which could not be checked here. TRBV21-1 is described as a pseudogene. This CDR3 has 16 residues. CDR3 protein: CASSKVAAGGRETQYF. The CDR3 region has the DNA TGTGCCAGCAGCAAAGTAGCAGCGGGGGGTAGAGAGACCCAGTACTTC.

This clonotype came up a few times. CDR3 in amino acids: CAWIGRTGNDYGYTF. The CDR3 DNA sequence: TGTGCCTGGATCGGTCGGACAGGGAACGACTATGGCTACACCTTC. The V call is TRBV30, the J call TRBJ1-2, with 8 bases fitting TRBD1. The CDR3 runs to 15 residues. V shed 4 bases and J 3 bases; nucleotides not matched to a gene: 10. CDR1 and CDR2 from the germline V gene are GTSNPN and SVGIG (reference sequence).

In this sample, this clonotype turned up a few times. The CDR3 DNA is TGTGCCAGCAGCGGGCGGACAGGGGACGAGCAGTACTTC. It codes for CASSGRTGDEQYF. This chain uses TRBV7-9 with TRBJ2-7, with 9 bases identical to TRBD1. This CDR3 region has 13 residues. The V segment lost 5 bases and the J segment 5 bases; nucleotides outside the gene matches: 4. CDR1 SEHNR and CDR2 FQNEAQ come from the germline V gene (reference sequence).

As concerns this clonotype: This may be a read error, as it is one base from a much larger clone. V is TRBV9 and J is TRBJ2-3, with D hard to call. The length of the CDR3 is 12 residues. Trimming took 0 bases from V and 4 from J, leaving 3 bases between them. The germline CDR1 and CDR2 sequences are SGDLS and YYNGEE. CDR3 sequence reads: CASSVGPDTQYF. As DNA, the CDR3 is TGTGCCAGCAGCGTAGGGCCAGATACGCAGTATTTT.